This T cell receptor (beta chain) was obtained from a study of cytomegalovirus exposure and HLA in healthy donors. Researchers ran the PCR with 60 Vbeta and 13 Jbeta primers. Generated by immunoSEQ multiplex PCR, the TCRdb table keeps only in-frame clones and is missing some. The table has about 190,000 clones, approximately 70% seen once. CDR1 is SGHNT, CDR2 YYREEE, per germline (reference sequence). This CDR3 is 17 amino acids long. This clone was seen only once. This sequence was found in a woman aged 25 to 39 in good health and CMV-seropositive. The sample taken for sequencing was PBMCs. The chain links TRBV5-4 to TRBJ2-5; 13 bases line up with TRBD2. Gene TRBJ2-7 matches the end of the DNA better, so the J call may be wrong. CDR3 protein: CASSRGLAGSPPYEQYF. The CDR3 coding sequence is TGTGCCAGCAGCCGGGGACTAGCGGGGTCCCCGCCCTACGAGCAGTACTTC.